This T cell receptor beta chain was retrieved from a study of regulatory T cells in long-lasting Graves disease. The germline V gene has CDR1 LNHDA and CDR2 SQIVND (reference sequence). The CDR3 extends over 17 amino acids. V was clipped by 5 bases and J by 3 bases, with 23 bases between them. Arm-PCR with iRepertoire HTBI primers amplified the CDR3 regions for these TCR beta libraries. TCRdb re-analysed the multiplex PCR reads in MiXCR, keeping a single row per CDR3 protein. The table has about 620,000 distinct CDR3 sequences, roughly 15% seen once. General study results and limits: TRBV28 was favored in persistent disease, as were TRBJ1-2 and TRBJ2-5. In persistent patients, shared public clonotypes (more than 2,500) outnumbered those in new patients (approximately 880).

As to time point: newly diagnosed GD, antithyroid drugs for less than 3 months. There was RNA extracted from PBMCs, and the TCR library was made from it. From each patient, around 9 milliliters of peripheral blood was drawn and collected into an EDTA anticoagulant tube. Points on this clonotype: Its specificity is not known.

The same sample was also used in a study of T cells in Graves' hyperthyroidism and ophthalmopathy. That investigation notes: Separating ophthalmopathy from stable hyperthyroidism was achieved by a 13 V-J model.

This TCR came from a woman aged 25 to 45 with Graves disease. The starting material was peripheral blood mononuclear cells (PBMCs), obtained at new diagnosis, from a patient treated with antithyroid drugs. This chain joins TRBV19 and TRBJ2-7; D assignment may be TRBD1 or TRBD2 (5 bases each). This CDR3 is CASSPRGRGVFDYEQYF. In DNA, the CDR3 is TGTGCCAGTAGTCCTCGGGGACGGGGCGTTTTCGACTACGAGCAGTACTTC. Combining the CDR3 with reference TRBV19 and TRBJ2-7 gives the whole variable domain DGGITQSPKYLFRKEGQNVTLSCEQNLNHDAMYWYRQDPGQGLRLIYYSQIVNDFQKGDIAEGYSVSREKKESFPLTVTSAQKNPTAFYLCASSPRGRGVFDYEQYFGPGTRLTVT.